The 26 T cell receptor beta chains below come from one sample, sequenced in a study of blood T cell repertoires in COVID-19. Sequenced by immunoSEQ multiplex PCR; TCRdb stores in-frame clones only, minus some. The data hold about 70,000 clones, with about 81% observed a single time. What was sequenced was peripheral blood. The receptors shown here come from a man of 80 years or more with acute or convalescent COVID-19.

V usage is TRBV28 and J usage is TRBJ1-4; 8 bases map to TRBD1. CDR1 and CDR2 from the germline V gene are MDHEN and SYDVKM. The CDR3 covers 15 residues. V shed 4 bases and J 7 bases; nucleotides not matched to a gene: 8. This CDR3 is CASSSNRGAGEKLFF. The CDR3, as DNA: TGTGCCAGCAGTTCCAACAGGGGGGCGGGTGAAAAACTGTTTTTT. Full variable domain (rest looked up from reference TRBV28 and TRBJ1-4): DVKVTQSSRYLVKRTGEKVFLECVQDMDHENMFWYRQDPGLGLRLIYFSYDVKMKEKGDIPEGYSVSREKKERFSLILESASTNQTSMYLCASSSNRGAGEKLFFGSGTQLSVL.

The rearrangement uses TRBV11-1 and TRBJ2-7; maybe TRBD1 (7 bases). The CDR3 contains 15 residues. V lost 4 bases and J lost 3, with 16 bases in between. Germline V gene sequence: CDR1 SGHAT, CDR2 FQDESV (reference sequence). The CDR3 DNA is TGTGCCAGCAGCTCCACAGGGGAGGCCTACTACGAGCAGTACTTC. Translation: CASSSTGEAYYEQYF.

The chain combines TRBV5-1 with TRBJ2-2; 14 nucleotides match TRBD2. The CDR3 sequence is 17 residues long. Looked up from germline, CDR1 is SGHRS and CDR2 is YFSETQ. V was pared by 4 bases and J by 7 bases, with 9 bases of the junction left unmatched. The CDR3 reads CASSPRTSGRSGGELFF. In nucleotides, the CDR3 is TGCGCCAGCAGCCCCCGGACTAGCGGGAGGTCAGGCGGGGAGCTGTTTTTT.

The chain recombines TRBV6-5 with TRBJ1-4; TRBD1 aligns across 7 bases. There are 11 residues in the CDR3. Germline trimming cut 10 bases from V and 8 bases from J; bases unmatched to any gene: 4. Germline V lookup: CDR1 MNHEY, CDR2 SVGAGI. This CDR3 is CATRDSEKLFF. The CDR3, as DNA: TGTGCCACCCGGGACAGCGAAAAACTGTTTTTT.

The chain is built from TRBV5-4 and TRBJ1-2; TRBD1 matches 9 bases. The CDR3 runs to 15 residues. Germline CDR1 reads SGHNT; CDR2 reads YYREEE (reference sequence). Trimming took 2 bases from V and 4 from J; bases not matched to a gene: 6. CDR3 nucleotides: TGTGCCAGCAGCTTACAAGGGGACAGGGTCTATGGCTACACCTTC. Amino acid sequence: CASSLQGDRVYGYTF.

This chain joins TRBV4-3 and TRBJ2-1; 15 bases line up with TRBD2. The junction had 11 bases not matched to a gene; V was cut back by 1 base and J by 10 bases. Germline CDR1 reads LGHNA; CDR2 reads YSLEER. This CDR3 contains 18 residues. CDR3 in DNA: TGCGCCAGCAGCCAAGGGGGGACTAGCGGGGGGCCGGCTGGAGAGCAGTTCTTC. It encodes CASSQGGTSGGPAGEQFF.

This clone showed up just a few times. The chain recombines TRBV27 with TRBJ1-5; D is ambiguous. Trimming removed 6 bases from V and 4 bases from J, with 13 bases in between. Germline-derived CDR1 and CDR2 are MNHEY and SMNVEV (reference sequence). The CDR3 runs 14 residues. Here the CDR3 DNA reads TGTGCCAGCAGCCCCCGGAGAGCTAATCAGCCCCAGCATTTT. Its protein product is CASSPRRANQPQHF.

The chain is built from TRBV18 and TRBJ1-3; possible D gene TRBD1, 5 bases. The ends were cut back, 3 bases at V and 4 bases at J, with 13 bases in the middle. Germline assignment: CDR1 KGHSH and CDR2 LQKENI. The CDR3 loop spans 15 amino acids. The CDR3 is CASSPDTGPGNTIYF. CDR3 in DNA: TGTGCCAGCTCACCGGACACAGGTCCCGGAAACACCATATATTTT.

The V call is TRBV5-8, the J call TRBJ1-2; 9 bases match TRBD1. The CDR3 consists of 15 residues. The V segment lost 4 bases and the J segment 7 bases; nucleotides outside the gene matches: 11. CDR1 and CDR2 (germline): SGHTS, YDEGEE. Here the CDR3 DNA reads TGTGCCAGCAGCCCGGACAGGGGAATTGTTTTTGGCTACACCTTC. It yields the protein CASSPDRGIVFGYTF.

This clone occurred once. The J gene is TRBJ2-5, the V gene TRBV3-1 (or the pseudogene TRBV3-2), with 10 bases matching TRBD2. The CDR3 totals 17 residues. CDR1 and CDR2 (germline): LGHDT, YNNKEL (reference sequence). The ends lost 1 base at V and 5 bases at J; junction bases unmatched: 10. DNA of the CDR3: TGTGCCAGCAGCCAAGGGGGGCTAGCGGGAGAGCAGGAGACCCAGTACTTC. Its protein is CASSQGGLAGEQETQYF.

This clone was counted a few times. This chain links TRBV4-3 with TRBJ2-1; D may be TRBD2 (6 bases). V was cut by 0 bases and J by 9 bases, with 12 bases left in between. The CDR3 length is 14 residues. CDR1 LGHNA and CDR2 YSLEER come from the germline V gene. CDR3 sequence: CASSQDWASVEQFF. CDR3 in DNA: TGCGCCAGCAGCCAAGATTGGGCTAGCGTTGAGCAGTTCTTC.

The chain combines TRBV14 with TRBJ1-4; no clear D gene. The CDR3 runs 13 residues. Per the germline V gene, CDR1 is SGHDN and CDR2 is FVKESK. The germline V and J ends were trimmed by 3 bases and 6 bases, with 8 bases remaining between them. CDR3 in DNA: TGTGCCAGCAGCCACCGCTATTATGAAAAACTGTTTTTT. It encodes CASSHRYYEKLFF.

The chain carries TRBV10-3 and TRBJ2-3; D gene ambiguous. Germline CDR1 ENHRY, CDR2 SYGVKD. The CDR3 runs 12 residues. V dropped 6 bases and J dropped 4 bases, with 8 bases sitting between them. The CDR3 DNA follows: TGTGCCATCAGAACTTCACCAGATACGCAGTATTTT. It specifies CAIRTSPDTQYF.

This chain connects TRBV10-3 to TRBJ2-3; D is possibly TRBD2 (5 bases). V was trimmed by 6 bases and J by 3 bases, leaving 16 bases between them. The germline gives CDR1 ENHRY, CDR2 SYGVKD. The CDR3 extends over 15 amino acids. In nucleotides, the CDR3 is TGTGCCATCAGGACCCAACTCTCGGGGACAGATACGCAGTATTTT. As protein: CAIRTQLSGTDTQYF.

The rearrangement uses TRBV9 and TRBJ1-1; maybe TRBD1 (6 bases). The CDR3 contains 15 residues. Germline assignment: CDR1 SGDLS and CDR2 YYNGEE. V was shortened by 4 bases and J by 2 bases, with 15 bases between the two germline ends. The CDR3 sequence is CASSRTGGRNTEAFF. The CDR3 bases are TGTGCCAGCAGCAGGACCGGGGGGCGAAACACTGAAGCTTTCTTT.

The V and J genes are TRBV30 and TRBJ2-3; D is ambiguous. Germline values: CDR1 GTSNPN, CDR2 SVGIG (reference sequence). V was trimmed by 4 bases and J by 4 bases, leaving 6 bases between them. The CDR3 loop spans 11 amino acids. The CDR3: CAWKTADTQYF. CDR3 DNA: TGTGCCTGGAAAACAGCAGATACGCAGTATTTT.

This chain links TRBV10-3 with TRBJ2-5; the D is unclear. This CDR3 region has 13 residues. The V and J ends lost 8 bases and 2 bases respectively, with 12 bases between them. Germline V gene lookup returns CDR1 ENHRY and CDR2 SYGVKD. The CDR3 DNA sequence: TGTGCCATCGGTAGCTCCCCTCAAGAGACCCAGTACTTC. This translates into CAIGSSPQETQYF.

This clone came up many times. V gene TRBV15 combines with J gene TRBJ2-3; D uncertain. CDR1 and CDR2 (germline): LNHNV, YYDKDF (reference sequence). V lost 0 bases, J lost 2 bases, and 9 bases lay in between. CDR3 length: 15 amino acids. The CDR3 DNA is TGTGCCACCAGCAGAGATTACGAGGCCACAGATACGCAGTATTTT. This gives the protein CATSRDYEATDTQYF.

The V and J genes are TRBV20-1 and TRBJ1-2, with no clear D. Trimming pared 6 bases from V and 9 bases from J, leaving 11 bases between. The CDR3 is 10 residues long. Germline V gene sequence: CDR1 DFQATT, CDR2 SNEGSKA (reference sequence). The CDR3 DNA sequence: TGCAGTGCGCCAGGAGGGCGCTACACCTTC. It specifies CSAPGGRYTF.

The chain couples TRBV5-4 to TRBJ2-7; D may be TRBD2 (5 bases). In germline, CDR1 is SGHNT, CDR2 YYREEE (reference sequence). This CDR3 has 15 amino acids. Trimming shortened V by 0 bases and J by 0 bases, and 10 bases separated the two germline ends. The CDR3 reads CASSLDFGSSYEQYF. The DNA of the CDR3 is TGTGCCAGCAGCTTGGACTTTGGGAGCTCCTACGAGCAGTACTTC.

This CDR3 is CASSPGTAQNTQYF. CDR3 bases: TGCGCCAGCAGCCCTGGGACAGCACAGAATACGCAGTATTTT. The chain has TRBV5-1 and TRBJ2-3, with TRBD1 identical over 7 bases. V lost 4 bases to trimming and J lost 7 bases; unmatched junction nucleotides: 9. The germline CDR1 and CDR2 sequences are SGHRS and YFSETQ. The CDR3 is 14 amino acids.

The rearrangement joins TRBV19 to TRBJ2-3; perhaps TRBD1 as D (5 bases). Germline V gives CDR1 LNHDA, CDR2 SQIVND (reference sequence). Trimming cost V 7 bases and J 3 bases, with 14 bases left between them. This CDR3 has 14 amino acids. The DNA of the CDR3 is TGTGCCAGTACTATGGGGCGGTTTACAGATACGCAGTATTTT. This translates into CASTMGRFTDTQYF.

The chain uses TRBV11-2 and TRBJ1-2; 7 bases map to TRBD1. V gave up 1 base and J gave up 4 bases; unmatched junction bases: 12. Germline values: CDR1 SGHAT, CDR2 FQNNGV. The CDR3 totals 17 residues. The CDR3 nucleotides read TGTGCCAGCAGCTTAGCCGCTTGGGACAGTCGCCTCTATGGCTACACCTTC. This gives the protein CASSLAAWDSRLYGYTF. Complete variable domain (other parts from reference TRBV11-2 and TRBJ1-2): EAGVAQSPRYKIIEKRQSVAFWCNPISGHATLYWYQQILGQGPKLLIQFQNNGVVDDSQLPKDRFSAERLKGVDSTLKIQPAKLEDSAVYLCASSLAAWDSRLYGYTFGSGTRLTVV.

The V gene is TRBV6-2 or TRBV6-3, the J gene TRBJ1-6; 9 nucleotides line up with TRBD1. The CDR3 length is 17 residues. V shed 5 bases and J 1 base; nucleotides not matched to a gene: 6. The V gene's germline CDR1 is MNHEY and CDR2 SVGEGT. CDR3 region: CASSNRDRASYNSPLHF. CDR3 nucleotide sequence: TGTGCCAGCAGTAACCGGGACAGGGCATCCTATAATTCACCCCTCCACTTT.

This clone turned up a few times. The V and J genes are TRBV11-1 and TRBJ2-1; 9 positions match TRBD2. This CDR3 region has 15 residues. V shed 5 bases and J 3 bases; nucleotides not matched to a gene: 5. Germline assignment: CDR1 SGHAT and CDR2 FQDESV (reference sequence). This CDR3 is CASSQGRGGYNEQFF. CDR3 DNA: TGTGCCAGCAGCCAGGGGCGGGGGGGCTACAATGAGCAGTTCTTC.

This sequence joins TRBV2 and TRBJ2-2; D perhaps matches TRBD1 (6 bases). The V gene lost 6 bases and the J gene lost 2 bases, with 13 bases spanning the gap. Germline CDR1 and CDR2: SNHLY and FYNNEI. This CDR3 is built from 15 residues. The CDR3 spells CASRSGTLNTGELFF. CDR3 DNA: TGTGCCAGCAGGTCCGGGACATTAAACACCGGGGAGCTGTTTTTT.